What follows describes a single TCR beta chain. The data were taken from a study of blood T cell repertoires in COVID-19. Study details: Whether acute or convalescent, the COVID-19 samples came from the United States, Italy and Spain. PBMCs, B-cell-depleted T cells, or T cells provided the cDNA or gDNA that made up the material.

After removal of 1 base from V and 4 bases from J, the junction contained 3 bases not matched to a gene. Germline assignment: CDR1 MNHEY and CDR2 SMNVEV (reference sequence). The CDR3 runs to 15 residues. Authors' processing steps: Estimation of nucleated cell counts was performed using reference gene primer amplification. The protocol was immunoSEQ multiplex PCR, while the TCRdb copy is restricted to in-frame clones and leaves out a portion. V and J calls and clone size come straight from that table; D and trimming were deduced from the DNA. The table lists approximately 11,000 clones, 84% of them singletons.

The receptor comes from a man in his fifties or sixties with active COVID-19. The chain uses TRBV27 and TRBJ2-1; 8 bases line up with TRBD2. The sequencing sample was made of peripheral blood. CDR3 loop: CASSLYSSGYNEQFF. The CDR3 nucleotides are TGTGCCAGCAGTTTATATTCTAGCGGGTACAATGAGCAGTTCTTC.